The 20 T cell receptor beta chains listed next were all sequenced from one sample in a study of blood T cell repertoires in COVID-19. The protocol was immunoSEQ multiplex PCR, while the TCRdb copy is restricted to in-frame clones and leaves out a portion. Here the sample spans about 150,000 clones, roughly 80% being singletons. Sequenced sample: peripheral blood. The receptor set was obtained from a man aged 65 to 85 with acute or convalescent COVID-19.

The chain joins TRBV28 to TRBJ2-7; D is ambiguous. V was trimmed by 2 bases and J by 4 bases, leaving 3 bases between them. The CDR3 is 11 amino acids. Germline V gene lookup returns CDR1 MDHEN and CDR2 SYDVKM. The CDR3 DNA sequence: TGTGCCAGCAGTTTACAGTACGAGCAGTACTTC. It yields the protein CASSLQYEQYF.

J is TRBJ2-1 and V is TRBV24-1; 8 bases line up with TRBD1. The junction had 3 bases not matched to a gene; V was cut back by 3 bases and J by 12 bases. Germline CDR1 KGHDR, CDR2 SFDVKD. The CDR3 loop spans 12 amino acids. CDR3 in DNA: TGTGCCACCAGTGATGACGACAGGGGGCAGTTCTTC. This translates into CATSDDDRGQFF.

The chain has TRBV25-1 and TRBJ1-1, with D possibly matching TRBD1 (6 bases). Germline CDR1 reads MGHDK; CDR2 reads SYGVNS. V lost 7 bases and J lost 10, with 16 bases in between. CDR3 size: 12 residues. The CDR3 reads CASTREGDGAFF. In DNA, the CDR3 is TGTGCCAGCACGAGGGAGGGGGACGGAGCTTTCTTT.

The chain combines TRBV12-3 or TRBV12-4 with TRBJ2-4; D possibly corresponds to TRBD1 (6 bases). Trimming took off 2 bases at V and 8 bases at J, with 10 bases between the two ends. The CDR3 covers 13 residues. The CDR3 bases are TGTGCCAGCAGTTTAAACAGGGCAGACATTCAGTACTTC. This translates into CASSLNRADIQYF.

The CDR3 nucleotides are TGTGCCAGCAGGCGTACAGGGGGCGGTCTTCAAGAGACCCAGTACTTC. Amino acid sequence: CASRRTGGGLQETQYF. V and J are TRBV2 and TRBJ2-5, with 9 bases matching TRBD1. With V trimmed by 6 bases and J by 2 bases, 10 bases remained unmatched. This CDR3 spans 16 amino acids. Germline V gene data show CDR1 as SNHLY and CDR2 as FYNNEI. The variable domain in full, completed from reference TRBV2 and TRBJ2-5, reads EPEVTQTPSHQVTQMGQEVILRCVPISNHLYFYWYRQILGQKVEFLVSFYNNEISEKSEIFDDQFSVERPDGSNFTLKIRSTKLEDSAMYFCASRRTGGGLQETQYFGPGTRLLVL.

This chain connects TRBV7-3 to TRBJ2-1, with a possible D match to TRBD2 (5 bases). Trimming left V 5 bases short and J 5 bases short, with 10 bases between. Germline V gene sequence: CDR1 SGHTA, CDR2 FQGTGA. There are 13 residues in the CDR3. This chain's CDR3 is CASSPTRNNEQFF. Here the CDR3 DNA reads TGTGCCAGCAGCCCCACTAGAAACAATGAGCAGTTCTTC.

The chain carries TRBV7-9 and TRBJ1-5; weak D call: TRBD1 (6 bases). This CDR3 has 16 amino acids. Germline CDR1 and CDR2: SEHNR and FQNEAQ (reference sequence). Trimming took off 5 bases at V and 0 bases at J, with 14 bases between the two ends. The CDR3 spells CASSHRDDYSNQPQHF. The CDR3 DNA reads as TGTGCCAGCAGCCACAGGGACGATTATAGCAATCAGCCCCAGCATTTT.

The chain joins TRBV6-5 to TRBJ2-1, with 9 nucleotides matching TRBD1. The trim removed 5 bases at V and 12 bases at J, leaving 11 bases unmatched. The CDR3 extends over 14 amino acids. Germline CDR1 reads MNHEY; CDR2 reads SVGAGI. The DNA of the CDR3 is TGTGCCAGCAGTAAGAAAACCGCGGACAGGGGGCAGTTCTTC. The encoded protein is CASSKKTADRGQFF.

The chain links TRBV6-6 to TRBJ1-1, with D unresolved. Trimming cost V 7 bases and J 1 base, with 10 bases left between them. CDR3 length: 13 amino acids. Per germline, CDR1 MNHNY and CDR2 SVGAGI (reference sequence). The CDR3 DNA sequence: TGTGCCAGCACGCGGGCTCAGAACACTGAAGCTTTCTTT. It encodes CASTRAQNTEAFF.

The chain combines TRBV5-5 with TRBJ1-1, with 10 nucleotides matching TRBD1. V gave up 6 bases and J gave up 4 bases; unmatched junction bases: 6. Germline V gives CDR1 SGHKS, CDR2 YYEKEE (reference sequence). The CDR3 has 14 residues. The CDR3 sequence is CASTIWTGGTEAFF. In DNA form, the CDR3 reads TGTGCCAGCACCATCTGGACAGGGGGCACTGAAGCTTTCTTT.

Comment on this clone: At one end, the junction sequence differs from germline, possibly due to a read error. This rearrangement joins TRBV3-1 (or the pseudogene TRBV3-2) to TRBJ2-7; perhaps TRBD2 as D (6 bases). The CDR3 contains 17 residues. Germline V CDR1 and CDR2: LGHDT, YNNKEL (reference sequence). In DNA form, the CDR3 reads TGTGCCAGCAGCCAATTCGGGGTGCGCGCGGGGTCCTCCGAGCAGTACTTC. Amino acids: CASSQFGVRAGSSEQYF.

The CDR3 spells CSVAGTGANSGANVLTF. CDR3 DNA sequence: TGCAGCGTTGCTGGTACAGGAGCAAACTCTGGGGCCAACGTCCTGACTTTC. The chain couples TRBV29-1 to TRBJ2-6; D perhaps matches TRBD1 (5 bases). The CDR3 has 17 amino acids. With 4 bases removed from V and 0 bases from J, the gap between germline ends came to 16 bases. Germline lookup yields CDR1 SQVTM and CDR2 ANQGSEA.

The genes are TRBV2 and TRBJ1-5; D is ambiguous. V lost 6 bases, J lost 0 bases, and 12 bases lay in between. CDR1 and CDR2 from the germline V gene are SNHLY and FYNNEI. The CDR3 length is 15 residues. The CDR3 reads CASRREGDSNQPQHF. The CDR3 coding sequence is TGTGCCAGCAGAAGGGAGGGAGATAGCAATCAGCCCCAGCATTTT.

The chain recombines TRBV7-2 with TRBJ1-5; D uncertain. Trimming pared 3 bases from V and 6 bases from J, leaving 6 bases between. Germline V gene sequence: CDR1 SGHTA, CDR2 FQGNSA. The CDR3 spans 12 residues. This CDR3 is CASSLSAQPQHF. The CDR3 DNA reads TGTGCCAGCAGCTTGAGCGCTCAGCCCCAGCATTTT.

This clone was seen a handful of times. The chain combines TRBV3-1 (or the pseudogene TRBV3-2) with TRBJ2-2, with D perhaps TRBD1 (5 bases). Trimming took 1 base from V and 3 from J, leaving 9 bases between them. Germline V gives CDR1 LGHDT, CDR2 YNNKEL (reference sequence). This CDR3 has 15 amino acids. CDR3: CASSQGQGHTGELFF. CDR3 in DNA: TGTGCCAGCAGCCAAGGGCAGGGTCACACCGGGGAGCTGTTTTTT.

The J gene is TRBJ2-3, the V gene TRBV14; no reliable D call. V was pared by 1 base and J by 2 bases, with 10 bases between. Germline-derived CDR1 and CDR2 are SGHDN and FVKESK. This CDR3 is built from 15 residues. The CDR3 reads CASSQGVPITDTQYF. CDR3 nucleotide sequence: TGTGCCAGCAGCCAAGGCGTTCCGATCACAGATACGCAGTATTTT.

The chain is built from TRBV5-1 and TRBJ2-7; TRBD1 matches at 7 bases. This CDR3 comprises 12 residues. CDR1 is SGHRS, CDR2 YFSETQ, per germline. J gave up 5 bases and V 5 bases, and 4 bases lay outside the gene matches. CDR3 sequence reads: CASRMTGNEQYF. CDR3 in DNA: TGCGCCAGCAGAATGACAGGGAACGAGCAGTACTTC.

This clone was observed a handful of times. DNA for the CDR3: TGCAGCGTTGACCCAACAGGAACCTACGAGCAGTACTTC. Translating it yields CSVDPTGTYEQYF. This chain links TRBV29-1 with TRBJ2-7; TRBD1 might be the D (5 bases). Per the germline V gene, CDR1 is SQVTM and CDR2 is ANQGSEA. V gave up 3 bases and J gave up 2 bases, with 11 bases separating them. The CDR3 is 13 residues long.

The CDR3 spells CASSEIRGTVEAFF. The CDR3, as DNA: TGTGCCAGCAGTGAAATTAGAGGGACAGTTGAAGCTTTCTTT. This chain links TRBV6-1 with TRBJ1-1; TRBD1 matches at 7 bases. Per germline, CDR1 MNHNS and CDR2 SASEGT. This CDR3 region has 14 residues. With V trimmed by 2 bases and J by 7 bases, 7 bases remained unmatched.

With respect to this clone: The identical CDR3 is also encoded by other nucleotide sequences in the sample. DNA for the CDR3: TGTGCCAGCAGTACGCGGGACAGAAACAATGAGCAGTTCTTC. Its translation is CASSTRDRNNEQFF. The J gene is TRBJ2-1, the V gene TRBV6-6; TRBD1 is a possible D gene (7 bases). CDR3 length: 14 amino acids. CDR1 and CDR2 (germline): MNHNY, SVGAGI (reference sequence). V lost 5 bases, J lost 5 bases, and 13 bases lay in between.